What follows is one T cell receptor beta chain and its context. As yet, its antigen is unknown. The CDR3 covers 15 residues. Germline loops: CDR1 SGHTA, CDR2 FQGNSA. Trimming cost V 3 bases and J 4 bases, with 15 bases left between them. The sample originates from a study of T cells after yellow fever vaccination. Study in general: Fractions containing few cells were prepared with SMART-Seq v4 Ultra Low Input.

General study findings and limits: Bulk-population clonotypes that are abundant could appear as contaminants in FACS-sorted repertoires. Detected again after the booster were most primary-vaccination clones, at 96% CD4 and approximately 90% CD8.

From the 5' RACE reads, TCRdb called clonotypes with MiXCR, one entry per CDR3 protein. The data contain 450,000 to 550,000 distinct CDR3 sequences, roughly 21% of them seen just once; the ten biggest clones take up approximately 14%. The specimen was PBMCs, collected 15 days after the yellow fever booster vaccination. The clonotype comes from a man aged 25 to 40 who received the YFV17D yellow fever vaccine. This chain uses TRBV7-2 with TRBJ1-2, with D possibly matching TRBD1 (6 bases). The CDR3 DNA follows: TGTGCCAGCAGCTTGGATACAGGGTCTCCCTATGGCTACACCTTC. The encoded protein is CASSLDTGSPYGYTF.